These 27 T cell receptor beta chains originate from one sample sequenced in a study of blood T cells in healthy people across ages. Alongside a J-beta primer mix, a sample-barcoded 5' primer served in a second PCR lasting roughly 6 to 11 cycles. One entry per CDR3 protein, called by TCRdb with MiXCR from the 5' RACE reads. This table has about 640,000 distinct CDR3 sequences, approximately 50% appearing once. The sequencing input was blood. The receptors were sampled from a man aged 55 to 69 in good health.

This clonotype was found a few times. V gene TRBV2 combines with J gene TRBJ2-3; D call uncertain. Germline CDR1 is SNHLY and CDR2 is FYNNEI. This CDR3 is built from 12 residues. Trimming pared 6 bases from V and 11 bases from J, leaving 15 bases between. The CDR3 nucleotides read TGTGCCAGCAGGCCAGACGAGATAGTGCAGTATTTT. It is translated as CASRPDEIVQYF. Drawing the rest from reference TRBV2 and TRBJ2-3, the complete variable domain is EPEVTQTPSHQVTQMGQEVILRCVPISNHLYFYWYRQILGQKVEFLVSFYNNEISEKSEIFDDQFSVERPDGSNFTLKIRSTKLEDSAMYFCASRPDEIVQYFGPGTRLTVL.

This clonotype appeared a single time. The chain employs TRBV5-1 and TRBJ2-5, with D hard to call. This CDR3 has 15 amino acids. The V end was cut by 2 bases, the J end by 1 base, with 12 bases between. The germline V gene has CDR1 SGHRS and CDR2 YFSETQ. The CDR3: CASSFLGRAQETQYF. As DNA, the CDR3 is TGCGCCAGCAGCTTCCTGGGTAGAGCCCAAGAGACCCAGTACTTC.

The chain has TRBV6-5 and TRBJ1-1; 8 bases agree with TRBD1. The CDR3 has 15 residues. J gave up 3 bases and V 2 bases, and 5 bases lay outside the gene matches. CDR1 is MNHEY, CDR2 SVGAGI, per germline. The CDR3 nucleotides read TGTGCCAGCAGTTACACGGACAGGGCTGACACTGAAGCTTTCTTT. It yields the protein CASSYTDRADTEAFF.

This chain links TRBV12-3 or TRBV12-4 with TRBJ2-5, with 13 bases lining up with TRBD2. The V and J ends lost 5 bases and 1 base, in that order; junction bases with no gene match: 7. The CDR3 totals 17 residues. The CDR3 protein is CASSPRLAGGPQETQYF. As DNA, the CDR3 is TGTGCCAGCAGTCCCCGACTAGCGGGGGGCCCCCAAGAGACCCAGTACTTC.

About this clonotype: Possible read error: a much larger clone is one base away. This chain uses TRBV20-1 with TRBJ2-5, with D perhaps TRBD2 (6 bases). Germline CDR1 reads DFQATT; CDR2 reads SNEGSKA (reference sequence). V was shortened by 3 bases and J by 4 bases, with 15 bases between the two germline ends. CDR3 length equals 14 residues. CDR3 protein: CSARKLGTGETQYF. CDR3 bases: TGCAGTGCTAGGAAACTCGGGACTGGAGAGACCCAGTACTTC.

CDR3 region: CASSARLAGGAETQYF. For the CDR3, the DNA is TGTGCCAGCAGTGCACGACTAGCGGGGGGTGCGGAGACCCAGTACTTC. V usage is TRBV27 and J usage is TRBJ2-7, with 13 nucleotides matching TRBD2. Near its end, the DNA agrees better with TRBJ2-5, so the J call may be wrong. Germline lookup yields CDR1 MNHEY and CDR2 SMNVEV (reference sequence). The CDR3 has 16 amino acids.

The V call is TRBV12-3 or TRBV12-4, the J call TRBJ1-5; no firm D call. Trimming removed 8 bases from V and 4 bases from J, with 12 bases in between. This CDR3 is 13 amino acids long. This CDR3 reads CASGRRQNQPQHF. CDR3 nucleotide sequence: TGTGCCAGCGGTAGACGGCAGAATCAGCCCCAGCATTTT.

This clonotype turned up a few times. This rearrangement joins TRBV29-1 to TRBJ2-2; 9 bases line up with TRBD1. Trimming removed 2 bases from V and 6 bases from J; junction bases left unmatched: 4. The CDR3 covers 14 residues. Germline assignment: CDR1 SQVTM and CDR2 ANQGSEA. The CDR3 reads CSVEKDRGSGELFF. The CDR3 DNA reads as TGCAGCGTTGAAAAGGACAGGGGTTCCGGGGAGCTGTTTTTT.

The gene calls are TRBV7-9 and TRBJ1-6; D is unresolved. V was shortened by 1 base and J by 0 bases, with 7 bases between the two germline ends. Germline lookup yields CDR1 SEHNR and CDR2 FQNEAQ (reference sequence). The length of the CDR3 is 16 residues. CDR3 sequence (DNA): TGTGCCAGCAGCTTAGAGTTGGTCTCCTATAATTCACCCCTCCACTTT. Translated, it gives CASSLELVSYNSPLHF.

CDR3 in amino acids: CASSQEGPNIQYF. The DNA for the CDR3 is TGTGCCAGCAGCCAAGAGGGGCCCAACATTCAGTACTTC. This chain connects TRBV3-1 to TRBJ2-4, with D perhaps TRBD1 (5 bases). With 0 bases removed from V and 7 bases from J, the gap between germline ends came to 7 bases. Germline CDR1 is LGHDT and CDR2 is YNNKEL (reference sequence). This CDR3 has 13 residues.

In its sample, this clonotype was seen a few times. The rearrangement uses TRBV20-1 and TRBJ2-7; 9 bases agree with TRBD1. Germline loops: CDR1 DFQATT, CDR2 SNEGSKA (reference sequence). V was clipped by 0 bases and J by 2 bases; unmatched bases: 8. There are 16 residues in the CDR3. The DNA for the CDR3 is TGCAGTGCTAGAGATCTTGTGACAGGGGGACCCTACGAGCAGTACTTC. This gives the protein CSARDLVTGGPYEQYF.

The J gene is TRBJ2-1, the V gene TRBV4-1; D may be TRBD1 (5 bases). The V end was cut by 0 bases, the J end by 6 bases, with 12 bases between. Germline CDR1 MGHRA, CDR2 YSYEKL. The CDR3 contains 15 residues. CDR3 protein: CASSQDQGARNEQFF. The CDR3 coding sequence is TGCGCCAGCAGCCAAGATCAAGGGGCCCGCAATGAGCAGTTCTTC.

The rearrangement uses TRBV20-1 and TRBJ1-4, with 7 positions matching TRBD1. CDR3 length equals 14 residues. The V and J ends lost 6 bases and 4 bases, in that order; junction bases with no gene match: 8. Per germline, CDR1 DFQATT and CDR2 SNEGSKA (reference sequence). CDR3 in DNA: TGCAGTGCCCACACCGGGACAGATAATGAAAAACTGTTTTTT. As protein: CSAHTGTDNEKLFF.

This clonotype was recorded only once. The chain is built from TRBV18 and TRBJ2-1; 9 bases agree with TRBD1. The J segment lost 8 bases and the V segment lost 3 bases, leaving 5 bases of the junction unmatched. The germline V gene encodes CDR1 KGHSH and CDR2 LQKENI. There are 14 residues in the CDR3. This chain's CDR3 is CASSPGTGTDEQFF. The CDR3 DNA reads as TGTGCCAGCTCACCCGGGACAGGGACAGATGAGCAGTTCTTC.

The DNA of the CDR3 is TGCAGCGCATGGCCGCAATCCGGGCGACAAGAGACCCAGTACTTC. It encodes CSAWPQSGRQETQYF. The V call is TRBV29-1, the J call TRBJ2-5; D remains unclear. Per germline, CDR1 SQVTM and CDR2 ANQGSEA. V was shortened by 7 bases and J by 2 bases, with 20 bases between the two germline ends. This CDR3 has 15 residues.

Points on this clonotype: A much larger clone sits a single nucleotide away, making a read error possible. The CDR3 protein is CTSSYATGVEEKLFF. CDR3 DNA: TGTACCAGCAGTTACGCGACAGGAGTAGAGGAAAAACTGTTTTTT. This chain uses TRBV6-5 with TRBJ1-4, with D perhaps TRBD1 (6 bases). Per the germline V gene, CDR1 is MNHEY and CDR2 is SVGAGI. The CDR3 covers 15 residues.

The chain combines TRBV25-1 with TRBJ2-2, with D perhaps matching TRBD2 (7 bases). V was pared by 5 bases and J by 7 bases, with 17 bases between. The germline gives CDR1 MGHDK, CDR2 SYGVNS. This CDR3 region has 15 residues. The DNA of the CDR3 is TGTGCCAGCAGTTACGGGGGGCGAAGCGGCGGGGAGCTGTTTTTT. Translating it yields CASSYGGRSGGELFF.

This sequence joins TRBV6-5 and TRBJ2-7, with TRBD2 as a possible D gene (5 bases). Per germline, CDR1 MNHEY and CDR2 SVGAGI. Between the trimmed V and J ends, which lost 2 bases and 3 bases, there was a span of 5 bases. The CDR3 contains 12 residues. The CDR3 spells CASSYRGYEQYF. Here the CDR3 DNA reads TGTGCCAGCAGTTACCGGGGCTACGAGCAGTACTTC.

V gene TRBV28 combines with J gene TRBJ1-2; D might be TRBD1 (5 bases). Germline V gene data show CDR1 as MDHEN and CDR2 as SYDVKM. The CDR3 has 14 residues. V lost 3 bases and J 0 bases, leaving 8 bases between the germline ends. CDR3 amino acids: CASSFGHSNYGYTF. DNA for the CDR3: TGTGCCAGCAGTTTCGGACACTCTAACTATGGCTACACCTTC.

This clonotype was seen more than once but under ten times. The chain joins TRBV3-1 to TRBJ2-4, with D tentatively TRBD1 (5 bases). CDR3 length: 13 residues. The germline V gene has CDR1 LGHDT and CDR2 YNNKEL (reference sequence). V dropped 4 bases and J dropped 15 bases, with 19 bases sitting between them. CDR3 region: CASSRNRTPPRYF. DNA for the CDR3: TGTGCCAGCAGCCGCAACCGGACACCCCCGAGGTACTTC.

The sample holds one count of this clonotype. The rearrangement uses TRBV9 and TRBJ2-7; no clear D gene. There are 13 residues in the CDR3. The germline CDR1 and CDR2 sequences are SGDLS and YYNGEE. V gave up 10 bases and J gave up 0 bases, with 14 bases separating them. The DNA for the CDR3 is TGTGCCCTGTGGGCAAAGAGCTCCTACGAGCAGTACTTC. This sequence encodes CALWAKSSYEQYF.

The rearrangement joins TRBV20-1 to TRBJ2-7, with 8 positions matching TRBD2. The DNA end lines up better with TRBJ2-5; the J call may be wrong. CDR1 is DFQATT and CDR2 is SNEGSKA in the germline V gene (reference sequence). The CDR3 spans 14 residues. CDR3 sequence reads: CSAPPYSGGETQYF. CDR3 nucleotides: TGCAGTGCCCCGCCCTACAGCGGGGGAGAGACCCAGTACTTC.

This clonotype was recorded a few times. The chain recombines TRBV5-1 with TRBJ1-2, with D perhaps TRBD1 (5 bases). Germline V CDR1 and CDR2: SGHRS, YFSETQ. CDR3 size: 15 residues. V was pared by 5 bases and J by 4 bases, with 18 bases between. CDR3 residues: CASRVGDVHSYGYTF. For the CDR3, the DNA is TGCGCCAGCAGGGTGGGGGACGTCCACAGCTATGGCTACACCTTC.

The gene calls are TRBV12-3 or TRBV12-4 and TRBJ2-7, with TRBD2 as a possible D gene (6 bases). V lost 7 bases to trimming and J lost 3 bases, with 19 bases between them. The CDR3 is 15 residues long. Here the CDR3 DNA reads TGTGCCAGCACCTCCGACCGGGACGGGGGCTACGAGCAGTACTTC. Residues: CASTSDRDGGYEQYF.

The J gene is TRBJ2-7, the V gene TRBV3-1, with TRBD2 as a possible D gene (5 bases). Germline loops: CDR1 LGHDT, CDR2 YNNKEL (reference sequence). Trimming removed 4 bases at V and 0 bases at J, with 13 bases between. The CDR3 covers 15 residues. For the CDR3, the DNA is TGTGCCAGCAGCCTTCACGGGGAACGCTCCTACGAGCAGTACTTC. This gives the protein CASSLHGERSYEQYF.

A note on this clonotype: A much bigger clone sits one base away, suggesting this may be a read error. The CDR3 spells CRLEGDYGYTF. The DNA of the CDR3 is TGCAGGTTGGAAGGGGACTATGGCTACACCTTC. The chain joins TRBV20-1 to TRBJ1-2, with TRBD1 as a possible D gene (5 bases). The CDR3 spans 11 residues. Germline CDR1 reads DFQATT; CDR2 reads SNEGSKA (reference sequence).

This chain uses TRBV20-1 with TRBJ1-2, with a tentative D call TRBD1 (5 bases). The CDR3 contains 11 residues. The V gene's germline CDR1 is DFQATT and CDR2 SNEGSKA (reference sequence). Deletions cut 3 bases from V and 8 bases from J, with 10 bases between. CDR3 nucleotides: TGCAGTGCTAGGGGGGAGGAGGGCTACACCTTC. Protein sequence: CSARGEEGYTF.